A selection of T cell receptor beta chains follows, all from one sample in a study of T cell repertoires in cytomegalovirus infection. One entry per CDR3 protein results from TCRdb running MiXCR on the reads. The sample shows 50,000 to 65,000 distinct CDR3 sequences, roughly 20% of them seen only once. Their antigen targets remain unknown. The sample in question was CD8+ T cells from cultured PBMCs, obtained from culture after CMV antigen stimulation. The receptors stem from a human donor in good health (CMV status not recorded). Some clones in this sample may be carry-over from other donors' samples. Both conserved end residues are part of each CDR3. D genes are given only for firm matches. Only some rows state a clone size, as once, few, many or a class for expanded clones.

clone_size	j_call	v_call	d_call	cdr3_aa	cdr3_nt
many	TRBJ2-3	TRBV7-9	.	CASARVTDTQYF	TGTGCCAGCGCGCGAGTCACAGATACGCAGTATTTT
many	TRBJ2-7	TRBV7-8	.	CASSLRGGWTSYEQYF	TGTGCCAGCAGCTTACGGGGCGGATGGACCTCCTACGAGCAGTACTTC
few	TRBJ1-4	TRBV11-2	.	CASVNRERGEKLFF	TGTGCCAGCGTCAACAGGGAGCGGGGTGAAAAACTGTTTTTT
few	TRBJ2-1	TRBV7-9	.	CASSFVRTTYNEQFF	TGTGCCAGCAGCTTTGTACGGACTACATACAATGAGCAGTTCTTC
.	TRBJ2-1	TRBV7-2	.	CASSPLTNSYNEQFF	TGTGCCAGCAGCCCCCTGACCAACTCCTACAATGAGCAGTTCTTC
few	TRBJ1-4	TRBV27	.	CASSHFTGAEKLFF	TGTGCCAGCAGTCACTTTACAGGAGCTGAAAAACTGTTTTTT
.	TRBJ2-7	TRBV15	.	CATSREGTRQYF	TGTGCCACCAGCAGAGAGGGGACGAGGCAGTACTTC
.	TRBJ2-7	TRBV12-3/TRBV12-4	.	CASSSRRGEQYF	TGTGCCAGCAGTTCCAGGAGGGGCGAGCAGTACTTC
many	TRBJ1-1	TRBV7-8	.	CASSLFLSTLLLRTEAFF	TGTGCCAGCAGCTTATTTCTTTCAACATTACTGCTGCGCACTGAAGCTTTCTTT
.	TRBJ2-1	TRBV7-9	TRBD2	CASSLSSGEIYNEQFF	TGTGCCAGCAGCTTGTCTAGCGGAGAAATCTACAATGAGCAGTTCTTC
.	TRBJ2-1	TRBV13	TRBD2	CASSGGRGNEQFF	TGTGCCAGCAGCGGCGGGAGGGGCAATGAGCAGTTCTTC
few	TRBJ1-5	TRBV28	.	CASSRRARDQPQHF	TGTGCCAGCAGCCGTCGGGCTAGGGATCAGCCCCAGCATTTT
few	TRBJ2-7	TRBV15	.	CATSGPYEQYF	TGTGCCACCAGCGGGCCCTACGAGCAGTACTTC
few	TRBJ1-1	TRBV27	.	CASSPSSYGWLLEAFF	TGTGCCAGCAGTCCTTCCTCCTACGGGTGGCTCCTTGAAGCTTTCTTT
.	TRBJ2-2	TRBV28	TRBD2	CASSFHPRSGRYTGELFF	TGTGCCAGCAGTTTTCATCCCCGCAGCGGGAGGTACACCGGGGAGCTGTTTTTT
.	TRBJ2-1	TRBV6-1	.	CASSEEQSSYNEQFF	TGTGCCAGCAGTGAAGAACAAAGCTCCTACAATGAGCAGTTCTTC
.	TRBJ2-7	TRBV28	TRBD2	CASSPTRLAGLAREYF	TGTGCCAGCAGTCCCACCCGGCTAGCGGGACTTGCCAGGGAGTACTTC
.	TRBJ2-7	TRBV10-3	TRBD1	CAIRRQGAYEQYF	TGTGCCATCAGGAGACAGGGGGCCTACGAGCAGTACTTC
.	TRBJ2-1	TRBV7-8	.	CASSFTGGEQFF	TGTGCCAGCAGCTTCACAGGTGGTGAGCAGTTCTTC